This T cell receptor (beta chain) was sequenced during a study of T cell responses to AZD1222 COVID-19 vaccine. Study as a whole: Pooling of second doses given at about 4 or about 12 weeks was done.

Some clones are missing from TCRdb's copy, which holds only in-frame ones; the method was immunoSEQ multiplex PCR. The table shows 120,000 or so clones, with approximately 85% occurring only once. The specimen was peripheral blood, collected on day 0 of AZD1222 vaccination. The sequence came from an adult in good health.

The CDR3 region is CASSSVGSHEQYF. In DNA form, the CDR3 reads TGCGCCAGCAGCTCGGTGGGATCCCACGAGCAGTACTTC. The V gene is TRBV5-1, the J gene TRBJ2-7; D is undetermined. Germline-derived CDR1 and CDR2 are SGHRS and YFSETQ. This CDR3 is built from 13 residues. V was pared by 3 bases and J by 5 bases, with 12 bases between.